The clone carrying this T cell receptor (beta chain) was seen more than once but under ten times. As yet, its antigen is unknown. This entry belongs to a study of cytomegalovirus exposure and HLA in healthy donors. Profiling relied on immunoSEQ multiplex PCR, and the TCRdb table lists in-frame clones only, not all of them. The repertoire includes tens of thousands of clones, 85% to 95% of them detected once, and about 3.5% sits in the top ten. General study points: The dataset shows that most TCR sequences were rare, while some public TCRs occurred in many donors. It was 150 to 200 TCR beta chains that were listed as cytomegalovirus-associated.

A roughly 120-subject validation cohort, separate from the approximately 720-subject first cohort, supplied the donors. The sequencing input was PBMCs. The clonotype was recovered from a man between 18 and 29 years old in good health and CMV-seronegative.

CDR3 DNA sequence: TGTGCCATCACGGACAGTAGCTCCTACGAGCAGTACTTC. It translates to CAITDSSSYEQYF. The rearrangement links TRBV10-3 to TRBJ2-7, with D perhaps matching TRBD1 (6 bases). The CDR3 has 13 residues. Germline assignment: CDR1 ENHRY and CDR2 SYGVKD. Trimming cost V 7 bases and J 0 bases, with 10 bases left between them.